Below, 4 T cell receptor beta chains from the same sample are listed, as sequenced in a study of cytomegalovirus exposure and HLA in healthy donors. The repertoire was sequenced with immunoSEQ multiplex PCR; TCRdb's copy has only in-frame clones and lacks some. The sample records roughly 200,000 clones, about 81% being singletons. The sequenced sample was PBMCs. The receptors were sampled from a woman aged 25 to 39 in good health and CMV-seronegative.

The J gene is TRBJ1-1, the V gene TRBV5-1; 7 bases agree with TRBD1. CDR1 and CDR2 (germline): SGHRS, YFSETQ. The CDR3 loop spans 14 amino acids. With V trimmed by 4 bases and J by 5 bases, 8 bases remained unmatched. DNA for the CDR3: TGCGCCAGCAGCGATGGGACAGCCAAGACTGAAGCTTTCTTT. Translated: CASSDGTAKTEAFF.

The chain uses TRBV4-1 and TRBJ1-4, with 9 nucleotides matching TRBD1. Germline V gene data show CDR1 as MGHRA and CDR2 as YSYEKL. The V gene end was trimmed by 4 bases and the J gene end by 0 bases; junction bases not matched to a gene: 12. This CDR3 spans 19 amino acids. CDR3: CASSRRGTGKLATNEKLFF. DNA for the CDR3: TGCGCCAGCAGCCGGAGGGGGACAGGGAAACTTGCAACTAATGAAAAACTGTTTTTT.

The chain uses TRBV7-3 and TRBJ2-1, with TRBD1 matching over 7 bases. This CDR3 spans 15 amino acids. V lost 5 bases, J lost 0 bases, and 4 bases stayed unmatched. Germline lookup yields CDR1 SGHTA and CDR2 FQGTGA. In DNA, the CDR3 is TGTGCCAGCAGCCTACAGGGGACCTCCTACAATGAGCAGTTCTTC. Translating it yields CASSLQGTSYNEQFF.

J is TRBJ2-7 and V is TRBV4-1; 10 bases are a match to TRBD2. From germline, CDR1 is MGHRA and CDR2 YSYEKL. CDR3 size: 16 residues. V lost 0 bases and J lost 2; bases outside the gene matches: 4. In nucleotides, the CDR3 is TGCGCCAGCAGCCAAGAAGGGACTAGCGCTACCTACGAGCAGTACTTC. This gives the protein CASSQEGTSATYEQYF.